Presented here are 27 T cell receptor beta chains from one specimen sequenced in a study of early T cells in non-severe SARS-CoV-2 infection. TCRdb fed the 5' RACE reads into MiXCR, producing one record per CDR3 protein. The sample has around 50,000 distinct CDR3 sequences, 4% to 5% seen once. Material for sequencing was whole blood. The receptors shown here come from an adult who was a healthcare worker with PCR-confirmed SARS-CoV-2 infection or an uninfected control (not recorded which).

The V gene is TRBV6-1, the J gene TRBJ1-1, with unresolved D. Trimming removed 5 bases from V and 6 bases from J, with 19 bases in between. The CDR3 runs 15 residues. CDR1 and CDR2 from the germline V gene are MNHNS and SASEGT. The CDR3 DNA reads as TGTGCCAGCAGTCCCTTGAGCGGAACGTTCGCTGAAGCTTTCTTT. Protein product: CASSPLSGTFAEAFF.

This clonotype was picked up many times. CDR3 residues: CSARVTGRFNQPQHF. In nucleotides, the CDR3 is TGCAGTGCTAGAGTTACAGGCAGATTTAATCAGCCCCAGCATTTT. The V call is TRBV20-1, the J call TRBJ1-5; a possible D gene is TRBD1 (5 bases). This CDR3 has 15 residues. With 1 base removed from V and 4 bases from J, the gap between germline ends came to 14 bases. Per the germline V gene, CDR1 is DFQATT and CDR2 is SNEGSKA (reference sequence).

This clonotype ranks as medium-sized. The rearrangement uses TRBV7-9 and TRBJ2-1; the match to TRBD2 covers 9 bases. V shed 2 bases, J shed 10 bases, and the junction held 21 bases outside the gene matches. The CDR3 extends over 19 amino acids. CDR1 is SEHNR and CDR2 is FQNEAQ in the germline V gene (reference sequence). In DNA form, the CDR3 reads TGTGCCAGCAGCTTACCGGCGGCGGCTAGCGGGGCACCCGTCCCGGAGCAGTTCTTC. Translation gives CASSLPAAASGAPVPEQFF.

This clonotype showed up many times. The chain couples TRBV6-5 to TRBJ2-1; perhaps TRBD1 as D (6 bases). CDR1 MNHEY and CDR2 SVGAGI come from the germline V gene. The CDR3 contains 16 residues. The ends were cut back, 4 bases at V and 0 bases at J, with 13 bases in the middle. DNA of the CDR3: TGTGCCAGCAGTTCGGACAGATCCAGCTCCTACAATGAGCAGTTCTTC. This codes for CASSSDRSSSYNEQFF.

The rearrangement joins TRBV20-1 to TRBJ2-7; D is possibly TRBD2 (6 bases). The CDR3 is 13 amino acids. The V end was cut by 6 bases, the J end by 5 bases, with 17 bases between. Germline-derived CDR1 and CDR2 are DFQATT and SNEGSKA (reference sequence). Here the CDR3 DNA reads TGCAGTGCACTAATCGGCGGGGAAAACGAGCAGTACTTC. It encodes CSALIGGENEQYF.

V gene TRBV20-1 combines with J gene TRBJ2-7; 13 positions match TRBD2. Germline values: CDR1 DFQATT, CDR2 SNEGSKA (reference sequence). This CDR3 is built from 16 residues. V shed 3 bases and J 4 bases; nucleotides not matched to a gene: 9. This chain's CDR3 is CSARAKTSGGRYEQYF. The CDR3 bases are TGCAGTGCTAGGGCTAAGACTAGCGGGGGGAGGTACGAGCAGTACTTC.

At least ten counts were recorded for this clonotype. The CDR3 region has the DNA TGCGCCAGCAGCTCCGTCCAGGGAAGAACCGGGGAGCTGTTTTTT. Encoded protein: CASSSVQGRTGELFF. The rearrangement joins TRBV5-1 to TRBJ2-2, with a weak D call TRBD1 (5 bases). V was trimmed by 3 bases and J by 5 bases, leaving 14 bases between them. The CDR3 length is 15 residues. From germline, CDR1 is SGHRS and CDR2 YFSETQ.

The chain combines TRBV30 with TRBJ1-1, with 8 bases aligning to TRBD1. The CDR3 contains 14 residues. Germline CDR1 reads GTSNPN; CDR2 reads SVGIG (reference sequence). V shed 0 bases and J 7 bases; nucleotides not matched to a gene: 7. The CDR3 spells CAWSVSDRAVEAFF. The CDR3 bases are TGTGCCTGGAGTGTATCGGACAGGGCTGTTGAAGCTTTCTTT. Based on the CDR3 plus reference TRBV30 and TRBJ1-1, the full variable domain is SQTIHQWPATLVQPVGSPLSLECTVEGTSNPNLYWYRQAAGRGLQLLFYSVGIGQISSEVPQNLSASRPQDRQFILSSKKLLLSDSGFYLCAWSVSDRAVEAFFGQGTRLTVV.

The sample holds many counts of this clonotype. V usage is TRBV7-9 and J usage is TRBJ1-4; D not certain. CDR3 length equals 15 residues. From germline, CDR1 is SEHNR and CDR2 FQNEAQ (reference sequence). Trimming removed 2 bases at V and 3 bases at J, with 10 bases between. The CDR3 DNA is TGTGCCAGCAGCTTATCCGGGAACCCTAATGAAAAACTGTTTTTT. Translated, it gives CASSLSGNPNEKLFF.

This clonotype was counted many times. The chain joins TRBV18 to TRBJ1-1; D perhaps matches TRBD1 (5 bases). The CDR3 length is 13 residues. CDR1 is KGHSH, CDR2 LQKENI, per germline. V was shortened by 1 base and J by 4 bases, with 7 bases between the two germline ends. The CDR3, as DNA: TGTGCCAGCTCACCACAGGGGTCCACTGAAGCTTTCTTT. Translation: CASSPQGSTEAFF.

This clonotype was counted between two and nine times. V is TRBV6-6 and J is TRBJ2-3; the match to TRBD2 covers 11 bases. Germline CDR1 reads MNHNY; CDR2 reads SVGAGI (reference sequence). The CDR3 has 17 residues. With V trimmed by 6 bases and J by 5 bases, 13 bases remained unmatched. CDR3 sequence reads: CASRRRRSGGEEDTQYF. CDR3 DNA: TGTGCCAGCAGACGCCGACGTAGCGGGGGGGAAGAAGATACGCAGTATTTT.

This clonotype is judged medium-sized. The J gene is TRBJ2-2, the V gene TRBV29-1; 7 bases match TRBD1. Germline CDR1 reads SQVTM; CDR2 reads ANQGSEA. CDR3 length: 11 residues. J was trimmed by 7 bases and V by 8 bases; bases with no gene match: 4. CDR3 coding DNA: TGCAGCACGAGGACAGGCGGGGAGCTGTTTTTT. It encodes CSTRTGGELFF.

This clonotype has ten or more counts. The chain carries TRBV29-1 and TRBJ2-3; D ambiguous. Trimming left V 4 bases short and J 0 bases short, with 14 bases between. CDR3 length: 15 residues. The germline V gene has CDR1 SQVTM and CDR2 ANQGSEA. CDR3 DNA: TGCAGCGTTGGAGGTACAGTGTATAGCACAGATACGCAGTATTTT. Protein sequence: CSVGGTVYSTDTQYF.

J is TRBJ2-2 and V is TRBV12-3 or TRBV12-4; 7 positions match TRBD2. The CDR3 extends over 15 amino acids. V dropped 6 bases and J dropped 4; count of bases not matched to a gene: 8. CDR3 sequence: CASSRKAGSTGELFF. The CDR3, as DNA: TGTGCCAGCAGCCGAAAAGCGGGGAGCACCGGGGAGCTGTTTTTT.

This clonotype was recorded many times. The chain carries TRBV21-1 and TRBJ2-5; the DNA was not used to check the table's D call, TRBD2. TRBV21-1 is reported as a pseudogene. The CDR3 is 16 amino acids. The CDR3 loop reads CASSKALAGVRETQYF. CDR3 sequence (DNA): TGTGCCAGCAGCAAAGCGCTAGCGGGAGTCAGAGAGACCCAGTACTTC.

There are many counts of this clonotype. J is TRBJ1-1 and V is TRBV5-1, with TRBD1 matching over 7 bases. The V and J ends lost 3 bases and 5 bases, in that order; junction bases with no gene match: 7. The CDR3 runs to 14 residues. In germline, CDR1 is SGHRS, CDR2 YFSETQ. The CDR3 DNA reads as TGCGCCAGCAGCTCCGACAGGGTAAGGACTGAAGCTTTCTTT. Translated: CASSSDRVRTEAFF.

This clonotype was found many times. The chain uses TRBV5-1 and TRBJ2-5; no clear D. In germline, CDR1 is SGHRS, CDR2 YFSETQ. With 4 bases removed from V and 2 bases from J, the gap between germline ends came to 12 bases. This CDR3 has 14 amino acids. The CDR3: CASSDSQVQETQYF. The CDR3 DNA reads as TGCGCCAGCAGCGATTCCCAGGTTCAAGAGACCCAGTACTTC.

This clonotype has more than one count but fewer than ten. The chain employs TRBV7-9 and TRBJ1-5; D uncertain. The CDR3 totals 13 residues. V was cut by 6 bases and J by 0 bases, with 6 bases left in between. Germline-derived CDR1 and CDR2 are SEHNR and FQNEAQ (reference sequence). The CDR3 here is CASSQSSNQPQHF. The CDR3 region has the DNA TGTGCCAGCAGTCAGAGTAGCAATCAGCCCCAGCATTTT.

This clonotype was recorded many times. The chain joins TRBV25-1 to TRBJ2-7; D not resolved. Germline CDR1 and CDR2: MGHDK and SYGVNS. The CDR3 spans 13 residues. Trimming cost V 6 bases and J 2 bases, with 11 bases left between them. The CDR3 DNA reads TGTGCCAGCAGGGGCCTATCAACCTACGAGCAGTACTTC. This sequence encodes CASRGLSTYEQYF.

The CDR3 nucleotides are TGTGCCAGCAGCCAAGATCGGGGGGGAGTTGGTACAGATACGCAGTATTTT. It is translated as CASSQDRGGVGTDTQYF. The chain couples TRBV4-2 to TRBJ2-3; 8 bases match TRBD2. Trimming cost V 0 bases and J 3 bases; bases outside gene matches: 8. This CDR3 has 17 amino acids. In germline, CDR1 is LGHNA, CDR2 YNFKEQ.

This clonotype was found a few times. The V call is TRBV20-1, the J call TRBJ2-2, with D perhaps TRBD2 (5 bases). CDR3 length: 13 residues. V was trimmed by 6 bases and J by 8 bases, leaving 16 bases between them. Germline V gives CDR1 DFQATT, CDR2 SNEGSKA (reference sequence). The CDR3 bases are TGCAGTGCGAGCAGACGGCGGGCGGGGGAGCTGTTTTTT. Its protein is CSASRRRAGELFF.

This clonotype was seen many times. CDR3 nucleotides: TGCAGTGCCGCAACAGGGGGCGCCTACAATGAGCAGTTCTTC. Protein sequence: CSAATGGAYNEQFF. The rearrangement links TRBV20-1 to TRBJ2-1; 9 bases fit TRBD1. There are 14 residues in the CDR3. V shed 6 bases and J 2 bases; nucleotides not matched to a gene: 5. Germline V gene lookup returns CDR1 DFQATT and CDR2 SNEGSKA (reference sequence).

This clonotype was counted at least ten times. The genes are TRBV4-3 and TRBJ1-2, with D possibly TRBD1 on 5 matching bases. The CDR3 runs 16 residues. Germline CDR1 is LGHNA and CDR2 is YSLEER. Trimming stripped 1 base from V and 1 base from J, with 13 bases between. The CDR3 sequence: CASSQGDGPLNYGYTF. CDR3 nucleotide sequence: TGCGCCAGCAGCCAAGGGGACGGACCTCTTAACTATGGCTACACCTTC.

The table lists this clonotype with many counts. The chain uses TRBV20-1 and TRBJ1-1, with D possibly matching TRBD1 (6 bases). V lost 2 bases to trimming and J lost 8 bases, with 15 bases between them. CDR1 is DFQATT and CDR2 is SNEGSKA in the germline V gene (reference sequence). The CDR3 sequence is 13 residues long. CDR3 sequence reads: CSARTFGGREAFF. Here the CDR3 DNA reads TGCAGTGCTAGAACCTTCGGGGGCAGGGAAGCTTTCTTT.

The genes are TRBV7-9 and TRBJ2-1; D unclear. V lost 4 bases, J lost 5 bases, and 15 bases lay in between. The germline gives CDR1 SEHNR, CDR2 FQNEAQ (reference sequence). The CDR3 length is 15 residues. The CDR3 spells CASSSLGRRNNEQFF. The CDR3 DNA sequence: TGTGCCAGCAGCTCCCTGGGCCGCAGAAACAATGAGCAGTTCTTC.

This clonotype was picked up many times. The rearrangement uses TRBV5-1 and TRBJ1-4; D gene unclear. V lost 0 bases and J 11 bases, leaving 14 bases between the germline ends. This CDR3 has 14 residues. Per germline, CDR1 SGHRS and CDR2 YFSETQ. The CDR3 loop is CASSLALEIGKLFF. CDR3 DNA: TGCGCCAGCAGCTTGGCATTGGAGATTGGGAAACTGTTTTTT.

This clonotype was seen at least ten times. The genes are TRBV7-7 and TRBJ2-2; D gene uncertain. This CDR3 is built from 13 residues. Germline CDR1 SSHAT, CDR2 FNYEAQ (reference sequence). The V and J ends lost 0 bases and 5 bases respectively, with 4 bases between them. CDR3 residues: CASSLASTGELFF. The CDR3 DNA reads as TGTGCCAGCAGCTTAGCATCGACCGGGGAGCTGTTTTTT. Full variable domain (missing parts from reference TRBV7-7 and TRBJ2-2): GAGVSQSPRYKVTKRGQDVTLRCDPISSHATLYWYQQALGQGPEFLTYFNYEAQPDKSGLPSDRFSAERPEGSISTLTIQRTEQRDSAMYRCASSLASTGELFFGEGSRLTVL.